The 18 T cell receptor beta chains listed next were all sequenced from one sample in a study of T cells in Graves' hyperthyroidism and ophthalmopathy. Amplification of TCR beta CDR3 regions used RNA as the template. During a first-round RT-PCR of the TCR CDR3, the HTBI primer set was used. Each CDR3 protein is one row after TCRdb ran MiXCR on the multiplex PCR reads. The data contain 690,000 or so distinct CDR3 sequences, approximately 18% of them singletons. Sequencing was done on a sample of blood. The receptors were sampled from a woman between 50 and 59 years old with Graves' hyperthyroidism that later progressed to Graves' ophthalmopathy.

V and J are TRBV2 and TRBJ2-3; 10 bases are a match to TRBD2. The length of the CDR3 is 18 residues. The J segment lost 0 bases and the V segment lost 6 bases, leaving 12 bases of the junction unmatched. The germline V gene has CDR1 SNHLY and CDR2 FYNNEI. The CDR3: CASRTDPGLAESTDTQYF. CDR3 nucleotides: TGTGCCAGCAGAACCGATCCCGGACTAGCGGAAAGCACAGATACGCAGTATTTT.

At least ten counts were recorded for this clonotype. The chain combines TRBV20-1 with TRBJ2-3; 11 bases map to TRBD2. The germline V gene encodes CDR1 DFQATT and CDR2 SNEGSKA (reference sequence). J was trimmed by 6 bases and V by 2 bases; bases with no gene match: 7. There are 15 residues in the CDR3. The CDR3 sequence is CSARPSSGGLDTQYF. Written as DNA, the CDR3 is TGCAGTGCTAGACCTTCTAGCGGGGGGTTGGATACGCAGTATTTT.

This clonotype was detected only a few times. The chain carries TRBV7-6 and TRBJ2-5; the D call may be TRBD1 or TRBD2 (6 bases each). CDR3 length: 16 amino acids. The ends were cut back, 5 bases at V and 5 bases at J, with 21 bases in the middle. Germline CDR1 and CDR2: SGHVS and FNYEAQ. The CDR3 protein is CASSLNRVGGRETQYF. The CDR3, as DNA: TGTGCCAGCAGCCTCAATAGGGTTGGGGGGCGGGAGACCCAGTACTTC.

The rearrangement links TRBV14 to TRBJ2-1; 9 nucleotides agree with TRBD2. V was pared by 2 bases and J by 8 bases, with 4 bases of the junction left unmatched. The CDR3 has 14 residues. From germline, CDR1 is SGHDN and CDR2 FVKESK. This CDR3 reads CASSQLRGGYEQFF. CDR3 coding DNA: TGTGCCAGCAGCCAATTGCGGGGGGGGTATGAGCAGTTCTTC.

The CDR3 loop is CSARDQGGIRTGANVLTF. In DNA form, the CDR3 reads TGCAGTGCTAGAGATCAAGGGGGCATAAGGACTGGGGCCAACGTCCTGACTTTC. The chain uses TRBV20-1 and TRBJ2-6, with 7 bases fitting TRBD1. Unmatched junction bases numbered 10, after V lost 0 bases and J lost 2 bases. The CDR3 has 18 amino acids. Germline V gene lookup returns CDR1 DFQATT and CDR2 SNEGSKA (reference sequence).

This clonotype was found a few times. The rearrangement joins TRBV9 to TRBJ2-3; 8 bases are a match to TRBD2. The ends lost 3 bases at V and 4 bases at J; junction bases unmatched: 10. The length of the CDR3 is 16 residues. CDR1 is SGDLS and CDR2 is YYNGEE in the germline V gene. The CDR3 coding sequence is TGTGCCAGCAGCGGAACCGGGGGGGACGGGTCAGATACGCAGTATTTT. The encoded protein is CASSGTGGDGSDTQYF. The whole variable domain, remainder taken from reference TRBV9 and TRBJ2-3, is DSGVTQTPKHLITATGQRVTLRCSPRSGDLSVYWYQQSLDQGLQFLIQYYNGEERAKGNILERFSAQQFPDLHSELNLSSLELGDSALYFCASSGTGGDGSDTQYFGPGTRLTVL.

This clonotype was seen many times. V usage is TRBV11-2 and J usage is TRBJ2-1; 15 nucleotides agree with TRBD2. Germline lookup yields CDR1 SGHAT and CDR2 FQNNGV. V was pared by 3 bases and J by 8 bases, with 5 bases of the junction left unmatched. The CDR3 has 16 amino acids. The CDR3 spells CASSLPGLAGGDEQFF. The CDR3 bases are TGTGCCAGCAGCTTGCCCGGACTAGCGGGGGGGGATGAGCAGTTCTTC.

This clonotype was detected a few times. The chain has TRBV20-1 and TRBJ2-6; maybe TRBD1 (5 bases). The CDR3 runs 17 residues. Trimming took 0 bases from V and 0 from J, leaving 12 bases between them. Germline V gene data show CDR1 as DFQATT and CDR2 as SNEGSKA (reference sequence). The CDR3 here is CSARETVLNSGANVLTF. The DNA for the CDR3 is TGCAGTGCTAGAGAGACAGTGCTGAACTCTGGGGCCAACGTCCTGACTTTC.

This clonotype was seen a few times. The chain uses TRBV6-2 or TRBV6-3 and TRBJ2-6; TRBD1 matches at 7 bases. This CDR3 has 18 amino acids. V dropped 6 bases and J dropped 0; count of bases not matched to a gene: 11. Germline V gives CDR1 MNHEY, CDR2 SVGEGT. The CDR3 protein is CASRKIQGRYSGANVLTF. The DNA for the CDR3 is TGTGCCAGCAGAAAAATACAGGGGCGTTACTCTGGGGCCAACGTCCTGACTTTC.

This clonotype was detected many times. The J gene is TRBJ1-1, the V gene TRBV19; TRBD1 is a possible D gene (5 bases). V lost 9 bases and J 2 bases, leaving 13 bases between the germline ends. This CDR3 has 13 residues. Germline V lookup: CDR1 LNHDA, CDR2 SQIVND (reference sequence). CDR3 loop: CASSMTVNTEAFF. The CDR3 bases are TGTGCCAGCAGCATGACAGTAAACACTGAAGCTTTCTTT.

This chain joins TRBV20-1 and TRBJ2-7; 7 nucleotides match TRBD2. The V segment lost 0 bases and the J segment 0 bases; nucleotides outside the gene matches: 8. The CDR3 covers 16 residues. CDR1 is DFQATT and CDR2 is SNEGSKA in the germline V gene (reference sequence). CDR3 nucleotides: TGCAGTGCTAGAGATTCGGGATGGGGGGGCTCCTACGAGCAGTACTTC. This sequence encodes CSARDSGWGGSYEQYF.

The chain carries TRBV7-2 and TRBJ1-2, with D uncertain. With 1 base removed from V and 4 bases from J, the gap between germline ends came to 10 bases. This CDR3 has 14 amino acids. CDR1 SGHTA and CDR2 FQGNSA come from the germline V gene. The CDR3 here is CASSLESRIYGYTF. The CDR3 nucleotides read TGTGCCAGCAGCTTAGAGTCCCGAATCTATGGCTACACCTTC.

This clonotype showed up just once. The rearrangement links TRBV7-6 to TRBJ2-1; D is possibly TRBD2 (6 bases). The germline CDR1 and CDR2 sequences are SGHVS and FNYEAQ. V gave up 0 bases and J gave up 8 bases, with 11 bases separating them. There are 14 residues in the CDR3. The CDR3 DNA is TGTGCCAGCAGCTTAGCGGCTAGCGTCTATGAGCAGTTCTTC. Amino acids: CASSLAASVYEQFF.

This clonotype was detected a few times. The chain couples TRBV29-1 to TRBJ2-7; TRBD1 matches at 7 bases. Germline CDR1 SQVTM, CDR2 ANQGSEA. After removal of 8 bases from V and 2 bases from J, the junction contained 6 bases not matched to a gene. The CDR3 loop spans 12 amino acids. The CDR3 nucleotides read TGCAGCACCCGGGACAGTACCTACGAGCAGTACTTC. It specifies CSTRDSTYEQYF.

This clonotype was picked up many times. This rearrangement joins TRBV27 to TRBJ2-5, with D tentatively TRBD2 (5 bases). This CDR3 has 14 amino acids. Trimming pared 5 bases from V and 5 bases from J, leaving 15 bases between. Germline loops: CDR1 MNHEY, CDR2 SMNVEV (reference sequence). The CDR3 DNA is TGTGCCAGCAGTCCCGGCCCTGGCGGGGAGACCCAGTACTTC. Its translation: CASSPGPGGETQYF.

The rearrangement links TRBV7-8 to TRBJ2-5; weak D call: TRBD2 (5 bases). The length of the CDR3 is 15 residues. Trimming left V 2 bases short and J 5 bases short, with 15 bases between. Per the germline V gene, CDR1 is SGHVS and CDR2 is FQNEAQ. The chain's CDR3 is CASSLIARGFETQYF. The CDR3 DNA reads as TGTGCCAGCAGCTTAATAGCTAGAGGGTTCGAGACCCAGTACTTC.

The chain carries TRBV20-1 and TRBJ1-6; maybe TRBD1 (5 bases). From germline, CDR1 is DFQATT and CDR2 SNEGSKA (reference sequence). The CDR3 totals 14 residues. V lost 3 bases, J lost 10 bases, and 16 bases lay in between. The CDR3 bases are TGCAGTGCTAGTATCTTGGGCAGGGTCTCACCCCTCCACTTT. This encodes CSASILGRVSPLHF.

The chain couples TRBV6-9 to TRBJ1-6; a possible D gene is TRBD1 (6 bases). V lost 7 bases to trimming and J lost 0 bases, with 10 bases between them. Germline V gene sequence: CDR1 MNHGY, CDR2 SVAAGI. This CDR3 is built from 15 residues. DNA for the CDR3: TGTGCCAGCATTATGGACAGCTCCTATAATTCACCCCTCCACTTT. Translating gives CASIMDSSYNSPLHF.